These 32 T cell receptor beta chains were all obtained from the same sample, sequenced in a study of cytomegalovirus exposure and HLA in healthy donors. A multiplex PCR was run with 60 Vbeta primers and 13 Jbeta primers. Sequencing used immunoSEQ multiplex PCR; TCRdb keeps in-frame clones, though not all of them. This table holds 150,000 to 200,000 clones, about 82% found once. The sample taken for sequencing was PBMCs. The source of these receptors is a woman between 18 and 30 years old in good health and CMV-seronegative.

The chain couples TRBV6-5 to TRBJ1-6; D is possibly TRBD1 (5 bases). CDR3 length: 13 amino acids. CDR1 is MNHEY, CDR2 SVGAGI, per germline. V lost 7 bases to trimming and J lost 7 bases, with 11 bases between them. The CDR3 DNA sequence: TGTGCCAGCAAAGGGGTATTGAATTCACCCCTCCACTTT. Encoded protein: CASKGVLNSPLHF.

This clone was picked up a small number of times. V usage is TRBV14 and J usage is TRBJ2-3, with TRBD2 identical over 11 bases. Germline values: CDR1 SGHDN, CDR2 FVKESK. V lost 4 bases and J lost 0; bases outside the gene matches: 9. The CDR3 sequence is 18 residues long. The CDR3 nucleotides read TGTGCCAGCAGCCTAGCGGGAGGGCCCCTCCCTAGCACAGATACGCAGTATTTT. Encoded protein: CASSLAGGPLPSTDTQYF.

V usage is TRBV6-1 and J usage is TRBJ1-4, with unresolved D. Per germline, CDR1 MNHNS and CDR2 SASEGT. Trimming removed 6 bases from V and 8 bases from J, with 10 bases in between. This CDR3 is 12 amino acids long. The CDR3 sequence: CASSHPREKLFF. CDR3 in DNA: TGTGCCAGCAGCCATCCTCGGGAAAAACTGTTTTTT.

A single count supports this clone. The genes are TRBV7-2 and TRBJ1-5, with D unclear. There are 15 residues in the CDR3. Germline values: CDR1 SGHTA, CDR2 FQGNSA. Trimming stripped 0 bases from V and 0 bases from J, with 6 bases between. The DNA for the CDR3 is TGTGCCAGCAGCTTAGCAGCATATAGCAATCAGCCCCAGCATTTT. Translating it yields CASSLAAYSNQPQHF.

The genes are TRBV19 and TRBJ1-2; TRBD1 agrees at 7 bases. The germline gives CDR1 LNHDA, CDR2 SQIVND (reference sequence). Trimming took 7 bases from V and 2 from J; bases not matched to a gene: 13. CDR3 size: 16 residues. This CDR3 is CASKLGTAPGNYGYTF. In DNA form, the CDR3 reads TGTGCCAGTAAGCTCGGGACAGCTCCAGGAAACTATGGCTACACCTTC.

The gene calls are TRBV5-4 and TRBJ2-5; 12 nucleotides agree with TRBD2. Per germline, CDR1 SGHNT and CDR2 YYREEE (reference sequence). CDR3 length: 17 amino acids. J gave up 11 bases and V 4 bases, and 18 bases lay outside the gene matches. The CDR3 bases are TGTGCCAGCAGCGAGACTAGCGGGAGAAGGTCTCCGCGTGAGCAGTACTTC. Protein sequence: CASSETSGRRSPREQYF.

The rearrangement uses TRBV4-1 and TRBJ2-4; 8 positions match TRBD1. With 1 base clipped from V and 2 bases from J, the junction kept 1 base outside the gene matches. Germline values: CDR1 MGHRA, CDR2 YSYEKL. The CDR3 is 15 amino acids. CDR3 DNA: TGCGCCAGCAGCCAAGGGACAGGGACCAAAAACATTCAGTACTTC. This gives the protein CASSQGTGTKNIQYF.

The DNA for the CDR3 is TGTGCCTGGAGTCCTACTAGCGGGTCGGCGAATGAGCAGTTCTTC. Protein product: CAWSPTSGSANEQFF. The chain carries TRBV30 and TRBJ2-1; 9 bases are a match to TRBD2. CDR3 length equals 15 residues. CDR1 is GTSNPN and CDR2 is SVGIG in the germline V gene (reference sequence). Trimming took 2 bases from V and 7 from J; bases not matched to a gene: 9.

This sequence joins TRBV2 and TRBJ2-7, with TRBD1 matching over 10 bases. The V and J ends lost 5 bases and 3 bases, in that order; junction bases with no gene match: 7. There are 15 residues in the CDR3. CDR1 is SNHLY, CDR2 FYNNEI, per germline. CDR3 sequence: CASSTGQGTLYEQYF. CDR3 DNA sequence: TGTGCCAGCAGTACGGGACAGGGGACGCTCTACGAGCAGTACTTC.

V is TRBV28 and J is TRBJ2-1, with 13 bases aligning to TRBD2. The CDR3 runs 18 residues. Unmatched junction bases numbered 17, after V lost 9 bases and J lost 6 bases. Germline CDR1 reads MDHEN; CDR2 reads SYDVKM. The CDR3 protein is CASNSLGLAGAGGNEQFF. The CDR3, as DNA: TGTGCCAGTAATTCGCTCGGACTAGCGGGAGCAGGAGGCAATGAGCAGTTCTTC.

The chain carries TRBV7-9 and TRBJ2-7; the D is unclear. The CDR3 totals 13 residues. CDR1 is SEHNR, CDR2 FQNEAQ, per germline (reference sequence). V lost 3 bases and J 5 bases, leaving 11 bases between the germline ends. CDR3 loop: CASSFDSPNEQYF. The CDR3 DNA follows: TGTGCCAGCAGCTTTGATAGTCCGAACGAGCAGTACTTC.

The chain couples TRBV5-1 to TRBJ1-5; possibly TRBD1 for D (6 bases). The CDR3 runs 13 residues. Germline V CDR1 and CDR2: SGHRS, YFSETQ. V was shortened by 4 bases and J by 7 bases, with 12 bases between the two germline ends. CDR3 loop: CASSQRGGQPQHF. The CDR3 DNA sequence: TGCGCCAGCAGCCAGAGGGGGGGGCAGCCCCAGCATTTT.

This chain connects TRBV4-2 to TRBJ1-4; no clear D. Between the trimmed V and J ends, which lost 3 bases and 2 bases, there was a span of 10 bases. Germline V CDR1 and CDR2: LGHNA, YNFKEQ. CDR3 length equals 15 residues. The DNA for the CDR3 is TGTGCCAGCAGCCACTTTTATATCACTAATGAAAAACTGTTTTTT. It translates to CASSHFYITNEKLFF.

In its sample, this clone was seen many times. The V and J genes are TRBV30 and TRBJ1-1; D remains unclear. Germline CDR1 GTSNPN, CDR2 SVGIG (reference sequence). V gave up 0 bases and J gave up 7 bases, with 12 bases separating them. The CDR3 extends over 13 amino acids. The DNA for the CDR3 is TGTGCCTGGAGTGTCCCCTCGACGGGTGAAGCTTTCTTT. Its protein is CAWSVPSTGEAFF.

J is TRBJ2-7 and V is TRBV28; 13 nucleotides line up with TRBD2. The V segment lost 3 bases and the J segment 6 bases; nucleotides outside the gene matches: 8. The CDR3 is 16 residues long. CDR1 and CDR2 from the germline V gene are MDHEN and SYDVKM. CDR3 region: CASSFPLAGGPSEQYF. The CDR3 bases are TGTGCCAGCAGTTTCCCACTAGCGGGAGGGCCCTCCGAGCAGTACTTC.

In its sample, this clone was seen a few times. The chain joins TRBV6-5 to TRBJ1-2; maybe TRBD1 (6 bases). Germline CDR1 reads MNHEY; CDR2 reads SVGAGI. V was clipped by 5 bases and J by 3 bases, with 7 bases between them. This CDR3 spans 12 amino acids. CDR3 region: CASSRTDYGYTF. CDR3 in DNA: TGTGCCAGCAGTCGGACAGACTATGGCTACACCTTC.

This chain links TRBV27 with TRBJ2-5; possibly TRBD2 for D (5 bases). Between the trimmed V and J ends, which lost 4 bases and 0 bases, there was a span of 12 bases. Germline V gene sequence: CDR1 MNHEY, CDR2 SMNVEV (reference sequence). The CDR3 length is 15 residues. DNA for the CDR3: TGTGCCAGCAGTTCTGCGCGGGTATACCAAGAGACCCAGTACTTC. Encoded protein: CASSSARVYQETQYF.

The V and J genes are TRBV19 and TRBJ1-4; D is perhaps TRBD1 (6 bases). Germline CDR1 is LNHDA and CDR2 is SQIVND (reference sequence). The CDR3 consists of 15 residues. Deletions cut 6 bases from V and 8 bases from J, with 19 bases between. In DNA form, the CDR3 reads TGTGCCAGTAGGGGTCGGCAGGCAGGGGAGGAAAAACTGTTTTTT. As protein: CASRGRQAGEEKLFF.

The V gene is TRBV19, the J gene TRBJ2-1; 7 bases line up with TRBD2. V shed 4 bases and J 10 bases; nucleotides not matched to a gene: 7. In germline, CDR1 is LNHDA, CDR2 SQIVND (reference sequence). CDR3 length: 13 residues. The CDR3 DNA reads TGTGCCAGTAGTACTTGGGGGGGTAACGAGCAGTTCTTC. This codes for CASSTWGGNEQFF.

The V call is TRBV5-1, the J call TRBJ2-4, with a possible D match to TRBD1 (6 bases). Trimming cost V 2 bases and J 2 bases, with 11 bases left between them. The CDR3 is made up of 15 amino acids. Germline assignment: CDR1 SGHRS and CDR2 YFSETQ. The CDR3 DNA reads TGCGCCAGCAGCTTTACAGGGATATCCAAAAACATTCAGTACTTC. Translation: CASSFTGISKNIQYF.

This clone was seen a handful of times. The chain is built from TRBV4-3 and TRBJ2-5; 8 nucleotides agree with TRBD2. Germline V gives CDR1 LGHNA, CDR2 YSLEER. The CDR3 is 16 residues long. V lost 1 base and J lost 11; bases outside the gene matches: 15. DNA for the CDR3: TGCGCCAGCAGCCAAGTTGTGGGGTCGGGGGGGGAGAAGCAGTACTTC. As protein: CASSQVVGSGGEKQYF.

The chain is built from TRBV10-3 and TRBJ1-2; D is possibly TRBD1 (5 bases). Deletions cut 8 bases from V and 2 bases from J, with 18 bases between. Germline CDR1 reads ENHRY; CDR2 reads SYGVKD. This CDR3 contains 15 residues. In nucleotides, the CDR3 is TGTGCCATCCAGTCGGCCCCTGGGGGGAACTATGGCTACACCTTC. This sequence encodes CAIQSAPGGNYGYTF.

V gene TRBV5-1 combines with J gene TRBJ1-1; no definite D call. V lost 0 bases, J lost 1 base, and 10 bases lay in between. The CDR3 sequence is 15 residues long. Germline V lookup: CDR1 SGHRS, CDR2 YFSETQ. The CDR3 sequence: CASSLGLSSNTEAFF. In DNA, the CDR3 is TGCGCCAGCAGCTTGGGACTGAGCTCGAACACTGAAGCTTTCTTT.

The CDR3 sequence is CASSLGDIYNEQFF. Written as DNA, the CDR3 is TGTGCCAGCAGTTTAGGGGACATTTACAATGAGCAGTTCTTC. The genes are TRBV27 and TRBJ2-1; D is perhaps TRBD1 (6 bases). The germline gives CDR1 MNHEY, CDR2 SMNVEV (reference sequence). V shed 2 bases and J shed 4 bases, with 9 bases lying between them. The CDR3 covers 14 residues.

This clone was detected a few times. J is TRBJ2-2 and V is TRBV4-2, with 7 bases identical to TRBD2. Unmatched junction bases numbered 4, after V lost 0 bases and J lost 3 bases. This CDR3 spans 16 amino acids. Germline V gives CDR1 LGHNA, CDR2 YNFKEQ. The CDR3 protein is CASSQERGGDTGELFF. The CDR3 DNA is TGTGCCAGCAGCCAAGAGCGGGGAGGGGACACCGGGGAGCTGTTTTTT.

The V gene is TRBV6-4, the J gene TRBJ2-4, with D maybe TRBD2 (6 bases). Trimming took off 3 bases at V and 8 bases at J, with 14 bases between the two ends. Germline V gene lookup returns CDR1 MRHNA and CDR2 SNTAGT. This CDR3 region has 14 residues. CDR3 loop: CASSDSGEGDIQYF. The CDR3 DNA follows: TGTGCCAGCAGTGATTCGGGAGAGGGAGACATTCAGTACTTC.

The CDR3 spells CASSLSMGGETQYF. Written as DNA, the CDR3 is TGCGCCAGCAGCTTGAGCATGGGGGGGGAGACCCAGTACTTC. The J gene is TRBJ2-5, the V gene TRBV5-1; the match to TRBD2 covers 7 bases. V lost 1 base, J lost 5 bases, and 5 bases stayed unmatched. CDR1 is SGHRS and CDR2 is YFSETQ in the germline V gene. CDR3 length equals 14 residues.

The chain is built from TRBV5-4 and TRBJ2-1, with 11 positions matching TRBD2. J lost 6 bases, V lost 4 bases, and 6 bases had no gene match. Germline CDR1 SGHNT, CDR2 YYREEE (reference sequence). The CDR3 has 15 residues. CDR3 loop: CASSAIAGGGNEQFF. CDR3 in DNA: TGTGCCAGCAGCGCCATAGCGGGAGGGGGCAATGAGCAGTTCTTC. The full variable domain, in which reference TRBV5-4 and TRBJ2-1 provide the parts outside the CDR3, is ETGVTQSPTHLIKTRGQQVTLRCSSQSGHNTVSWYQQALGQGPQFIFQYYREEENGRGNFPPRFSGLQFPNYSSELNVNALELDDSALYLCASSAIAGGGNEQFFGPGTRLTVL.

The CDR3 sequence: CASSLVWYGRTEKLFF. CDR3 DNA: TGTGCCAGCAGCTTAGTGTGGTATGGGAGGACCGAAAAACTGTTTTTT. The chain has TRBV7-8 and TRBJ1-4; D not resolved. Between the trimmed V and J ends, which lost 1 base and 8 bases, there was a span of 17 bases. The germline V gene has CDR1 SGHVS and CDR2 FQNEAQ. The CDR3 is 16 residues long.

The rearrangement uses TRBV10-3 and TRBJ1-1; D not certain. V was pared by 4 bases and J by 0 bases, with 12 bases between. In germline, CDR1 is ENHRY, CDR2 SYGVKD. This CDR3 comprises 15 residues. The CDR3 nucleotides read TGTGCCATCAGTGCGGCAGCGGCTATGAACACTGAAGCTTTCTTT. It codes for CAISAAAAMNTEAFF.

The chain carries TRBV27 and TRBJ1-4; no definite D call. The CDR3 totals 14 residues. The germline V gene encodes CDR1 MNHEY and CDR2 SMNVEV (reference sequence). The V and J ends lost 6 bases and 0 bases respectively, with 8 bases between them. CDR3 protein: CASRPQTTNEKLFF. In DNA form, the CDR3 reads TGTGCCAGCAGGCCACAGACAACTAATGAAAAACTGTTTTTT.

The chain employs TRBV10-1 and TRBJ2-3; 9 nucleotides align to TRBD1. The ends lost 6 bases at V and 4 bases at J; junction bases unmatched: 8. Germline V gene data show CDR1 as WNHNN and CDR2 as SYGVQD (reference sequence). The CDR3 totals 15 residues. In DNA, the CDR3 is TGCGCCAGCAGCCCCCCGGGACAGGGCTCAGATACGCAGTATTTT. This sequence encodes CASSPPGQGSDTQYF.